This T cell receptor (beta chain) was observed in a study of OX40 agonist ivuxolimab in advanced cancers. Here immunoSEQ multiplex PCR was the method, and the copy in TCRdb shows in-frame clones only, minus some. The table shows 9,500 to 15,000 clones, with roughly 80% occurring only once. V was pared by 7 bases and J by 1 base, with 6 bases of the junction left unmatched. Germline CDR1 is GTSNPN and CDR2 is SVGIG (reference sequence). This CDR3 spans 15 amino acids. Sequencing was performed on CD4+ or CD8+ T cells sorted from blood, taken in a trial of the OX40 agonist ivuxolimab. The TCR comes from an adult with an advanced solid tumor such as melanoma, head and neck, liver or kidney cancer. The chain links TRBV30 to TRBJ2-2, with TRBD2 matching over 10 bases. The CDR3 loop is CAYPPSGGNTGELFF. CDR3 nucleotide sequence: TGTGCCTACCCCCCTAGCGGGGGGAACACCGGGGAGCTGTTTTTT.